This T cell receptor (beta chain) was identified during a study of T cell responses to AZD1222 COVID-19 vaccine. Study-wide points: White British people made up most donors, females outnumbered males, and clonal diversity was possibly underestimated. Close to half of spike-specific TCRs reportedly recognize unmutated variant regions. Following two doses of AZD1222, Spike-specific TCR breadth and depth rose.

As for this clone: Its specificity is unknown.

The table came from immunoSEQ multiplex PCR; TCRdb's copy has only in-frame clones and leaves some out. Seen here are some 150,000 clones, 75% to 90% observed once, and the top ten hold around 4.7%. Trimming stripped 1 base from V and 4 bases from J, with 18 bases between. The CDR3 runs to 16 residues. The germline V gene has CDR1 SGHDT and CDR2 YYEEEE. The source material was peripheral blood, sampled on day 0 of AZD1222 vaccination. The TCR was taken from an adult in good health. The V call is TRBV5-6, the J call TRBJ2-7, with a possible D match to TRBD1 (6 bases). The CDR3 reads CASSLLLGAERYEQYF. CDR3 sequence (DNA): TGTGCCAGCAGCTTGTTGCTGGGGGCAGAACGGTACGAGCAGTACTTC.